Many counts were recorded for the clone carrying this T cell receptor (beta chain). Its antigen is unidentified. This sample stems from a study of T cells after yellow fever vaccination. Study outcomes and limitations: The presence of abundant clonotypes contaminating from the bulk population was possible in FACS-sorted repertoires. A small proportion of clonotypes was detected in both the CD4 and CD8 compartments.

Conversion of TCR transcripts into cDNA relied on 5'RACE template switching, which added a universal primer site and UMIs. Via MiXCR, TCRdb re-called the 5' RACE reads, giving one row per CDR3 protein. The sample consists of roughly 63,000 distinct CDR3 sequences, roughly 7.4% of them appearing once. Trimming removed 4 bases from V and 6 bases from J; junction bases left unmatched: 23. Germline CDR1 is SQVTM and CDR2 is ANQGSEA. This CDR3 comprises 18 residues. This chain uses TRBV29-1 with TRBJ2-7, with 8 bases identical to TRBD1. Sequencing was performed on CD8+ T cells sorted from PBMCs, taken 15 days after the yellow fever booster vaccination. This sequence originates from a man aged 30 to 39 who received the YFV17D yellow fever vaccine. This CDR3 is CSVVIPGQAVATGFEQYF. Written as DNA, the CDR3 is TGCAGCGTTGTAATTCCGGGACAGGCCGTCGCGACAGGCTTCGAGCAGTACTTC.